These 26 T cell receptor beta chains were all obtained from the same sample, sequenced in a study of T cells in Graves' hyperthyroidism and ophthalmopathy. The TCR beta CDR3 regions underwent amplification using RNA transcripts as the source. Primed by the HTBI set, a first-round RT-PCR was run on the TCR CDR3. TCRdb re-analysed the multiplex PCR reads in MiXCR, keeping a single row per CDR3 protein. The table records around 300,000 distinct CDR3 sequences, approximately 14% of them present only once. The sample taken for sequencing was blood. Receptor source: a woman aged 40-49 years with Graves' ophthalmopathy.

J is TRBJ2-4 and V is TRBV20-1; D not resolved. V was shortened by 0 bases and J by 1 base, with 10 bases between the two germline ends. CDR3 length: 15 residues. Germline CDR1 reads DFQATT; CDR2 reads SNEGSKA (reference sequence). The CDR3 is CSAREGPMAKNIQYF. The CDR3, as DNA: TGCAGTGCTAGAGAAGGTCCTATGGCCAAAAACATTCAGTACTTC.

The sample holds many counts of this clonotype. J is TRBJ1-4 and V is TRBV6-1, with TRBD1 matching over 7 bases. The V and J ends lost 5 bases and 7 bases, in that order; junction bases with no gene match: 10. This CDR3 spans 15 amino acids. The germline CDR1 and CDR2 sequences are MNHNS and SASEGT. The CDR3 bases are TGTGCCAGCAGTAGGCGCAGGGGGGGGGCTGAAAAACTGTTTTTT. This translates into CASSRRRGGAEKLFF.

There are many counts of this clonotype. The chain couples TRBV11-3 to TRBJ2-3, with a weak D call TRBD2 (6 bases). This CDR3 comprises 14 residues. V shed 1 base and J shed 4 bases, with 9 bases lying between them. The germline V gene has CDR1 SGHNT and CDR2 YENEEA. The CDR3 region is CASSLAAGSDTQYF. CDR3 DNA: TGTGCCAGCAGCTTAGCTGCGGGGTCAGATACGCAGTATTTT.

Only a few counts were recorded for this clonotype. V usage is TRBV29-1 and J usage is TRBJ1-4, with TRBD1 as a possible D gene (5 bases). The CDR3 is 14 residues long. Per germline, CDR1 SQVTM and CDR2 ANQGSEA. With 7 bases removed from V and 8 bases from J, the gap between germline ends came to 20 bases. The CDR3 DNA reads as TGCAGCGCCCGAACTTTCAGGGCTCGAGAAAAACTGTTTTTT. Its protein product is CSARTFRAREKLFF.

In its sample, this clonotype was seen a few times. This chain's CDR3 is CATSDLAPDFSSTDTQYF. In DNA, the CDR3 is TGTGCCACCAGTGATTTGGCCCCGGACTTCTCTAGCACAGATACGCAGTATTTT. This sequence joins TRBV24-1 and TRBJ2-3, with a weak D call TRBD2 (5 bases). Trimming cost V 0 bases and J 0 bases, with 15 bases left between them. CDR1 and CDR2 from the germline V gene are KGHDR and SFDVKD. CDR3 length: 18 amino acids.

About this clonotype: With a much larger clone just one base away, this may be a read error. The chain combines TRBV11-2 with TRBJ1-4, with D maybe TRBD1 (6 bases). CDR3 length: 15 amino acids. The germline CDR1 and CDR2 sequences are SGHAT and FQNNGV. CDR3 in amino acids: CATSKGQLPGEKLFF. The CDR3, as DNA: TGTGCCACCAGCAAAGGACAGCTCCCCGGTGAAAAACTGTTTTTT.

This clonotype has ten or more counts. The rearrangement links TRBV20-1 to TRBJ2-3; the D gene is possibly TRBD2 (6 bases). Trimming pared 2 bases from V and 9 bases from J, leaving 15 bases between. Germline loops: CDR1 DFQATT, CDR2 SNEGSKA (reference sequence). The CDR3 extends over 13 amino acids. The chain's CDR3 is CSARNPSRGTQYF. CDR3 sequence (DNA): TGCAGTGCTAGAAACCCCTCGCGGGGCACGCAGTATTTT.

This clonotype was found many times. The rearrangement uses TRBV2 and TRBJ2-7; 16 bases match TRBD2. Gene TRBJ2-1 matches the end of the DNA better, so the J call may be wrong. CDR1 and CDR2 (germline): SNHLY, FYNNEI. The CDR3 consists of 16 residues. CDR3 in amino acids: CASWTGTSGRAYEQFF. CDR3 nucleotides: TGTGCCAGCTGGACCGGGACTAGCGGGAGGGCCTACGAGCAGTTCTTC.

This clonotype was seen many times. This rearrangement joins TRBV12-3 or TRBV12-4 to TRBJ2-6, with D tentatively TRBD2 (6 bases). The V end lost 4 bases, the J end lost 2 bases, and 18 bases lay between the germline ends. The CDR3 consists of 18 residues. The CDR3 DNA reads as TGTGCCAGCAGTTCCTTAGGAGGGACTCTAGCTGGGGCCAACGTCCTGACTTTC. It codes for CASSSLGGTLAGANVLTF.

Worth noting for this clonotype: A clone one base away is much larger, so this may be a read error. The chain uses TRBV6-1 and TRBJ2-1; D unresolved. The V gene lost 1 base and the J gene lost 8 bases, with 15 bases spanning the gap. This CDR3 is built from 15 residues. Germline V gives CDR1 MNHNS, CDR2 SASEGT. The CDR3 region has the DNA TGTGCCAGCAGTGAAGAGGCGGTGAAATACGATGAGCAGTTCTTC. Amino acid sequence: CASSEEAVKYDEQFF.

The CDR3 here is CASSLRDRGFFGNQPQHF. The CDR3 DNA sequence: TGTGCCAGCAGCCTCCGGGACAGGGGATTTTTTGGCAATCAGCCCCAGCATTTT. The rearrangement joins TRBV5-5 to TRBJ1-5; 10 bases align to TRBD1. The V and J ends lost 4 bases and 2 bases, in that order; junction bases with no gene match: 12. The V gene's germline CDR1 is SGHKS and CDR2 YYEKEE (reference sequence). This CDR3 has 18 amino acids.

This clonotype was detected many times. V gene TRBV6-2 or TRBV6-3 combines with J gene TRBJ1-2; possibly TRBD1 for D (6 bases). Germline V gives CDR1 MNHEY, CDR2 SVGEGT. V was clipped by 3 bases and J by 6 bases, with 20 bases between them. The CDR3 consists of 16 residues. The CDR3 region has the DNA TGTGCCAGCAGTTATGGGGGACATCTCGTACCCGATGGCTACACCTTC. Translation gives CASSYGGHLVPDGYTF.

The chain carries TRBV19 and TRBJ1-1, with D uncertain. Between the trimmed V and J ends, which lost 3 bases and 1 base, there was a span of 9 bases. The CDR3 sequence is 14 residues long. Germline V lookup: CDR1 LNHDA, CDR2 SQIVND (reference sequence). The CDR3 reads CASSMSRTNTEAFF. The CDR3 nucleotides are TGTGCCAGTAGTATGAGTCGGACGAACACTGAAGCTTTCTTT.

This clonotype showed up just a few times. The chain recombines TRBV28 with TRBJ1-4, with 10 bases fitting TRBD1. Germline CDR1 reads MDHEN; CDR2 reads SYDVKM. The CDR3 sequence is 13 residues long. Trimming took 10 bases from V and 7 from J; bases not matched to a gene: 6. The CDR3 is CATGGTGVEKLFF. CDR3 coding DNA: TGTGCCACAGGCGGGACAGGGGTTGAAAAACTGTTTTTT.

This clonotype was seen a few times. CDR3 DNA sequence: TGTGCCAGCAGCAAAGACAGGGGAAGGACCGGGGAGCTGTTTTTT. It codes for CASSKDRGRTGELFF. This sequence joins TRBV11-2 and TRBJ2-2, with 8 nucleotides matching TRBD1. The CDR3 has 15 residues. The V segment lost 5 bases and the J segment 5 bases; nucleotides outside the gene matches: 7. Germline lookup yields CDR1 SGHAT and CDR2 FQNNGV.

In its sample, this clonotype was seen many times. The chain recombines TRBV7-2 with TRBJ1-2; D perhaps matches TRBD1 (5 bases). This CDR3 spans 16 amino acids. V was cut by 5 bases and J by 2 bases, with 18 bases left in between. Germline CDR1 SGHTA, CDR2 FQGNSA. CDR3 nucleotide sequence: TGTGCCAGCAGCCCCCCCGGGTCAGGGTGGAACTATGGCTACACCTTC. This encodes CASSPPGSGWNYGYTF.

This clonotype was seen many times. V and J are TRBV6-1 and TRBJ1-2; no firm D call. Germline assignment: CDR1 MNHNS and CDR2 SASEGT. V lost 6 bases to trimming and J lost 4 bases, with 15 bases between them. The length of the CDR3 is 14 residues. This chain's CDR3 is CASSPPGSIYGYTF. The CDR3 DNA is TGTGCCAGCAGCCCGCCGGGCAGCATCTATGGCTACACCTTC.

Remarks on this clonotype: A much bigger clone sits one base away, suggesting this may be a read error. CDR3 sequence (DNA): TGCAGTGCGAGAACAGGGGGTGGCAATCAGCCCCAGCATTTT. Translation: CSARTGGGNQPQHF. V gene TRBV20-1 combines with J gene TRBJ1-5; 8 bases map to TRBD1. Per germline, CDR1 DFQATT and CDR2 SNEGSKA (reference sequence). The CDR3 is 14 residues long. The V gene end was trimmed by 6 bases and the J gene end by 2 bases; junction bases not matched to a gene: 6.

CDR3 bases: TGCAGCGTTAGGTCCCTCGGGACAGGAATGAGCAGAGGCGGCTACACCTTC. It specifies CSVRSLGTGMSRGGYTF. V gene TRBV29-1 combines with J gene TRBJ1-2, with 8 positions matching TRBD1. The length of the CDR3 is 17 residues. Germline-derived CDR1 and CDR2 are SQVTM and ANQGSEA. The V segment lost 5 bases and the J segment 8 bases; nucleotides outside the gene matches: 22.

This clonotype appeared many times. The chain links TRBV2 to TRBJ2-7, with TRBD2 identical over 12 bases. Looked up from germline, CDR1 is SNHLY and CDR2 is FYNNEI. The V gene end was trimmed by 4 bases and the J gene end by 1 base; junction bases not matched to a gene: 2. The CDR3 spans 15 residues. The CDR3 nucleotides are TGTGCCAGCAGTGGGACTAGCGGGGTATCCTACGAGCAGTACTTC. It translates to CASSGTSGVSYEQYF.

This clonotype was observed many times. V is TRBV6-1 and J is TRBJ2-1; D is unresolved. Germline V gene lookup returns CDR1 MNHNS and CDR2 SASEGT. The CDR3 has 16 amino acids. V lost 1 base and J 0 bases, leaving 10 bases between the germline ends. This CDR3 reads CASSEGPPSSYNEQFF. The CDR3 DNA reads as TGTGCCAGCAGTGAAGGGCCCCCAAGCTCCTACAATGAGCAGTTCTTC.

This clonotype was detected ten times or more. V is TRBV27 and J is TRBJ2-1; 13 bases are a match to TRBD2. CDR3 size: 16 residues. The V gene's germline CDR1 is MNHEY and CDR2 SMNVEV (reference sequence). V shed 7 bases, J shed 6 bases, and the junction held 9 bases outside the gene matches. CDR3 in amino acids: CASTSSGTSGINEQFF. The CDR3 nucleotides read TGTGCCAGCACCTCTTCCGGGACTAGCGGGATCAATGAGCAGTTCTTC.

This clonotype was counted at least ten times. The chain combines TRBV10-1 with TRBJ1-1, with TRBD1 as a possible D gene (5 bases). This CDR3 contains 13 residues. Trimming shortened V by 6 bases and J by 3 bases, and 11 bases separated the two germline ends. Per the germline V gene, CDR1 is WNHNN and CDR2 is SYGVQD (reference sequence). The CDR3, as DNA: TGCGCCAGCAGCAGGGAGTCGGACACTGAAGCTTTCTTT. It codes for CASSRESDTEAFF.

This chain links TRBV5-1 with TRBJ2-3; 8 bases map to TRBD2. The germline CDR1 and CDR2 sequences are SGHRS and YFSETQ. Trimming removed 3 bases from V and 6 bases from J; junction bases left unmatched: 6. The length of the CDR3 is 14 residues. The CDR3 nucleotides are TGCGCCAGCAGCTCGCCGGGGGGGCAGGATACGCAGTATTTT. Residues: CASSSPGGQDTQYF.

This clonotype has at least ten counts. The chain combines TRBV20-1 with TRBJ1-4; 9 bases map to TRBD1. With V trimmed by 7 bases and J by 8 bases, 11 bases remained unmatched. The length of the CDR3 is 14 residues. From germline, CDR1 is DFQATT and CDR2 SNEGSKA (reference sequence). The CDR3 loop reads CSGSEGQGREKLFF. DNA for the CDR3: TGCAGTGGGAGTGAGGGACAGGGACGCGAAAAACTGTTTTTT.

This clonotype was detected many times. V is TRBV11-2 and J is TRBJ1-1; no definite D call. The CDR3 totals 15 residues. V was clipped by 3 bases and J by 5 bases, with 16 bases between them. Germline CDR1 reads SGHAT; CDR2 reads FQNNGV. CDR3 sequence (DNA): TGTGCCAGCAGCTTCCTAAGTTACCTAGGAACTGAAGCTTTCTTT. This encodes CASSFLSYLGTEAFF.